This T cell receptor beta chain was sequenced in a study of cytomegalovirus exposure and HLA in healthy donors. J was trimmed by 3 bases and V by 3 bases; bases with no gene match: 7. The germline CDR1 and CDR2 sequences are SGHDT and YYEEEE. This CDR3 has 17 residues. PCR involved 60 Vbeta and 13 Jbeta primers. Sequenced by immunoSEQ multiplex PCR; TCRdb stores in-frame clones only, minus some. The data hold some 99,000 clones, with 60% to 80% observed a single time. Sequenced material: PBMCs. The sequence came from a female donor in good health and CMV-seronegative. The chain couples TRBV5-6 to TRBJ1-5, with 12 bases matching TRBD1. CDR3 residues: CASSSLRDRGLNQPQHF. In DNA, the CDR3 is TGTGCCAGCAGCTCTCTCCGGGACAGGGGGCTCAATCAGCCCCAGCATTTT.